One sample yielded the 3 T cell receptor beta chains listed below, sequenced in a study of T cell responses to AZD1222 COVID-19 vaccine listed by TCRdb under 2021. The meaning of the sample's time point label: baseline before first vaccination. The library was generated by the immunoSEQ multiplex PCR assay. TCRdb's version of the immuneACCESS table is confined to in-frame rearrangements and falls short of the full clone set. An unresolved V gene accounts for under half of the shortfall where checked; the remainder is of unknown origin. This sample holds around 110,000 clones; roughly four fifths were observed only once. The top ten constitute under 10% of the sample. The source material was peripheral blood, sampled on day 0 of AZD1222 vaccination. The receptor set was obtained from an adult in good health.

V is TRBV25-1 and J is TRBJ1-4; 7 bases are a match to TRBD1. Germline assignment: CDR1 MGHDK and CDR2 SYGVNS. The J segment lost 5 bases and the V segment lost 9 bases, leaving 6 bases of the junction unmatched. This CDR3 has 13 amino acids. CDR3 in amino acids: CASSRGLNEKLFF. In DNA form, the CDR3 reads TGTGCCAGTAGCAGGGGGTTAAATGAAAAACTGTTTTTT.

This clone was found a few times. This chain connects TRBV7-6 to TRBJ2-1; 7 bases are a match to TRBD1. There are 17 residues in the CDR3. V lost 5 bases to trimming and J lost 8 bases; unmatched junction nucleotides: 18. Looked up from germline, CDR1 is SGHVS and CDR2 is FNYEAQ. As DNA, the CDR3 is TGTGCCAGCAGCGAACAGGGGAGAGGGTCAGAAATCCATGAGCAGTTCTTC. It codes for CASSEQGRGSEIHEQFF.

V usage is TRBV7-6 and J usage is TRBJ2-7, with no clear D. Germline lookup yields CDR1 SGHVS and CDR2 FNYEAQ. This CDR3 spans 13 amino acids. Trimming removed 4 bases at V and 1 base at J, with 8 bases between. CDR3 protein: CASSSLGSYEQYF. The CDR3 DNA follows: TGTGCCAGCAGCTCCTTGGGGTCCTACGAGCAGTACTTC.